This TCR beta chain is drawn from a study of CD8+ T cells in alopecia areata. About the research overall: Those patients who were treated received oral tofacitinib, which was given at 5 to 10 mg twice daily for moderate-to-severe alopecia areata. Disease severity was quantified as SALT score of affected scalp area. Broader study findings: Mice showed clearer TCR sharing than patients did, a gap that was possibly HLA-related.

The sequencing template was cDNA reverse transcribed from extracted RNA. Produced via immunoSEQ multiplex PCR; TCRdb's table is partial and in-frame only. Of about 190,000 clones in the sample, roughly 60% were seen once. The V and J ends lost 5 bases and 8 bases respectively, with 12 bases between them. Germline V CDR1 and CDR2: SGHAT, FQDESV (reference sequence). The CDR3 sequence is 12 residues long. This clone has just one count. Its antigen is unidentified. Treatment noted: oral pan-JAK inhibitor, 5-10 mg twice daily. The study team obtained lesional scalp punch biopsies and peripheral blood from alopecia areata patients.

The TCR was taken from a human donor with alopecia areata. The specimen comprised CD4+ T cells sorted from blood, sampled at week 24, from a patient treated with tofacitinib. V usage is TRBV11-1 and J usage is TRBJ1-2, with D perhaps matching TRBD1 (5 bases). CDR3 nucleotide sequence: TGTGCCAGCAGCGGGGGTACGAGAGGCTACACCTTC. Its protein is CASSGGTRGYTF.